The clone carrying this T cell receptor beta chain occurred many times. Its specificity is not known. The time point: pre-sensitization, week 0. Treatment defined: therapeutic diphenylcyclopropenone sensitization with weekly scalp DPC. The data originate from a study of human T cells and chemical hapten exposure. Across the whole study: Sensitizing treatment utilized 2% DPC over an approximately 2 cm by approximately 2 cm portion of upper inner arm skin. Study observations and caveats: Positive correlation was observed between PT1 expanded TCR counts and patch test score.

The V gene's germline CDR1 is MNHEY and CDR2 SMNVEV (reference sequence). This CDR3 is 18 amino acids long. Trimming removed 0 bases from V and 7 bases from J; junction bases left unmatched: 12. TCRdb analysed the RACE reads with MiXCR anew, one entry per CDR3 protein. The sample includes about 68,000 distinct CDR3 sequences, approximately 11% of them seen just once. The specimen comprised whole blood, sampled in connection with sensitization to the hapten diphenylcyclopropenone (DPC). This receptor was taken from a woman between 50 and 59 years old with alopecia areata. Some clones in this sample may be carry-over from other donors' samples. The chain joins TRBV27 to TRBJ1-6; 7 nucleotides agree with TRBD1. CDR3 coding DNA: TGTGCCAGCAGTTTATCTCCCTGGAGACAGGGTATGAATTCACCCCTCCACTTT. Its protein is CASSLSPWRQGMNSPLHF.